One sample yielded the 18 T cell receptor beta chains listed below, sequenced in a study of T cells in Graves' hyperthyroidism and ophthalmopathy. The TCR beta CDR3 regions underwent amplification using RNA transcripts as the source. HTBI primers were employed in a first-round RT-PCR of the TCR CDR3. TCRdb processed the multiplex PCR reads anew with MiXCR; each CDR3 protein has one entry. The table records around 690,000 distinct CDR3 sequences, more than 20% of them present only once. The specimen sequenced was blood. These receptors all stem from a young man with Graves' ophthalmopathy.

This rearrangement joins TRBV13 to TRBJ2-1; 14 bases line up with TRBD2. V lost 0 bases to trimming and J lost 4 bases; unmatched junction nucleotides: 2. The CDR3 is 17 amino acids. Germline V lookup: CDR1 PRHDT, CDR2 FYEKMQ (reference sequence). For the CDR3, the DNA is TGTGCCAGCAGCTTAGGGGGGACTAGCGGGAGTTACAATGAGCAGTTCTTC. Protein product: CASSLGGTSGSYNEQFF. Combining the CDR3 with reference TRBV13 and TRBJ2-1 gives the whole variable domain AAGVIQSPRHLIKEKRETATLKCYPIPRHDTVYWYQQGPGQDPQFLISFYEKMQSDKGSIPDRFSAQQFSDYHSELNMSSLELGDSALYFCASSLGGTSGSYNEQFFGPGTRLTVL.

This clonotype was counted ten times or more. This chain links TRBV5-1 with TRBJ2-1; TRBD2 agrees at 9 bases. CDR3 length: 16 amino acids. CDR1 and CDR2 from the germline V gene are SGHRS and YFSETQ. Germline trimming cut 5 bases from V and 3 bases from J; bases unmatched to any gene: 9. CDR3 loop: CASRLKGREGYNEQFF. CDR3 in DNA: TGCGCCAGCAGGCTTAAGGGGCGGGAGGGCTACAATGAGCAGTTCTTC.

This sequence joins TRBV9 and TRBJ1-6; D call uncertain. V was pared by 3 bases and J by 10 bases, with 8 bases between. The CDR3 runs to 12 residues. CDR1 is SGDLS, CDR2 YYNGEE, per germline. DNA for the CDR3: TGTGCCAGCAGCGCTTCAGAGTCACCCCTCCACTTT. This codes for CASSASESPLHF.

This clonotype was observed many times. The J gene is TRBJ2-2, the V gene TRBV9; 8 bases agree with TRBD1. The CDR3 extends over 14 amino acids. The junction had 5 bases not matched to a gene; V was cut back by 4 bases and J by 6 bases. Germline CDR1 reads SGDLS; CDR2 reads YYNGEE. CDR3 DNA sequence: TGTGCCAGCAGCCTCGGGACAGGCCCCGGGGAGCTGTTTTTT. Amino acid sequence: CASSLGTGPGELFF.

This clonotype was recorded at least ten times. The chain links TRBV7-2 to TRBJ2-3; TRBD2 matches at 15 bases. Trimming removed 6 bases from V and 4 bases from J; junction bases left unmatched: 8. The CDR3 runs to 17 residues. Germline-derived CDR1 and CDR2 are SGHTA and FQGNSA. The CDR3 DNA reads as TGTGCCAGCAGTTCTCCGGGACTAGCGGGAGGTGCAGATACGCAGTATTTT. This sequence encodes CASSSPGLAGGADTQYF. Full variable domain (outside the CDR3, taken from reference TRBV7-2 and TRBJ2-3): GAGVSQSPSNKVTEKGKDVELRCDPISGHTALYWYRQSLGQGLEFLIYFQGNSAPDKSGLPSDRFSAERTGGSVSTLTIQRTQQEDSAVYLCASSSPGLAGGADTQYFGPGTRLTVL.

This clonotype was observed at least ten times. This chain links TRBV28 with TRBJ1-1; 11 bases agree with TRBD1. CDR1 is MDHEN and CDR2 is SYDVKM in the germline V gene. J gave up 4 bases and V 6 bases, and 10 bases lay outside the gene matches. The CDR3 is 16 residues long. In DNA form, the CDR3 reads TGTGCCAGCAGCAGGACAGGGGGCAGTGTAGGCACTGAAGCTTTCTTT. Protein product: CASSRTGGSVGTEAFF.

The chain couples TRBV5-6 to TRBJ2-5; 7 bases align to TRBD1. This CDR3 has 16 amino acids. CDR1 is SGHDT, CDR2 YYEEEE, per germline. V was clipped by 0 bases and J by 5 bases; unmatched bases: 10. CDR3 nucleotide sequence: TGTGCCAGCAGCTTGGTATGGACAGGAAGGGAGGAGACCCAGTACTTC. Protein: CASSLVWTGREETQYF.

The sample holds many counts of this clonotype. The chain couples TRBV3-1 to TRBJ1-2; D call uncertain. CDR1 is LGHDT and CDR2 is YNNKEL in the germline V gene (reference sequence). Trimming cost V 6 bases and J 8 bases, with 13 bases left between them. The CDR3 length is 12 residues. CDR3 loop: CASRSGSGGYTF. CDR3 nucleotide sequence: TGTGCCAGCAGGTCAGGCTCCGGAGGCTACACCTTC.

This clonotype has ten or more counts. The V call is TRBV12-3 or TRBV12-4, the J call TRBJ2-5; possible D gene TRBD2, 6 bases. Trimming shortened V by 3 bases and J by 6 bases, and 14 bases separated the two germline ends. The CDR3 runs to 14 residues. CDR3 loop: CASSFSTSIQTQYF. In DNA form, the CDR3 reads TGTGCCAGCAGTTTCTCAACTAGCATCCAGACCCAGTACTTC.

This clonotype was seen more than once but under ten times. This rearrangement joins TRBV30 to TRBJ1-5; tentative D call: TRBD1 (5 bases). Trimming removed 2 bases at V and 6 bases at J, with 14 bases between. CDR3 length equals 14 residues. CDR1 is GTSNPN, CDR2 SVGIG, per germline (reference sequence). CDR3 coding DNA: TGTGCCTGGAGTATGGGAACGGGGGGTCAGCCCCAGCATTTT. Protein product: CAWSMGTGGQPQHF.

The genes are TRBV6-1 and TRBJ2-7, with 8 positions matching TRBD2. V was pared by 6 bases and J by 4 bases, with 8 bases of the junction left unmatched. The CDR3 runs 14 residues. Looked up from germline, CDR1 is MNHNS and CDR2 is SASEGT. The DNA of the CDR3 is TGTGCCAGCAGCCTACAGAGCGGGAGTTACGAGCAGTACTTC. The encoded protein is CASSLQSGSYEQYF.

Concerning this clonotype: This may stem from a read error, because a much larger clone lies one nucleotide away. The chain couples TRBV6-2 or TRBV6-3 to TRBJ2-7, with D hard to call. The germline V and J ends were trimmed by 0 bases and 8 bases, with 11 bases remaining between them. The germline V gene has CDR1 MNHEY and CDR2 SVGEGT. The CDR3 consists of 13 residues. The CDR3 protein is CASSYSGSGKQYF. The CDR3 nucleotides are TGTGCCAGCAGTTACTCGGGAAGTGGCAAGCAGTACTTC.

This clonotype appeared many times. The rearrangement joins TRBV20-1 to TRBJ1-1; D remains ambiguous. The CDR3 length is 8 residues. Trimming cost V 4 bases and J 8 bases, with 2 bases left between them. Germline V gene lookup returns CDR1 DFQATT and CDR2 SNEGSKA (reference sequence). Here the CDR3 reads CSATEAFF. The CDR3 DNA follows: TGCAGTGCTACAGAAGCTTTCTTT.

This clonotype was observed at least ten times. The chain employs TRBV20-1 and TRBJ1-1; 9 nucleotides match TRBD1. Germline assignment: CDR1 DFQATT and CDR2 SNEGSKA (reference sequence). With 4 bases clipped from V and 0 bases from J, the junction kept 3 bases outside the gene matches. There are 14 residues in the CDR3. The CDR3 sequence is CSAKQGAVNTEAFF. DNA of the CDR3: TGCAGTGCTAAACAGGGGGCAGTGAACACTGAAGCTTTCTTT.

In its sample, this clonotype was seen many times. The chain links TRBV3-1 to TRBJ2-4; 9 bases are a match to TRBD2. Germline V gives CDR1 LGHDT, CDR2 YNNKEL (reference sequence). The CDR3 loop spans 16 amino acids. Unmatched junction bases numbered 5, after V lost 3 bases and J lost 2 bases. The CDR3 nucleotides read TGTGCCAGCAGCCACAACCTAGCGGGACCCAAAAACATTCAGTACTTC. Amino acid sequence: CASSHNLAGPKNIQYF.

The chain carries TRBV6-1 and TRBJ2-7, with 9 bases matching TRBD1. The V gene end was trimmed by 7 bases and the J gene end by 0 bases; junction bases not matched to a gene: 4. Per the germline V gene, CDR1 is MNHNS and CDR2 is SASEGT. The CDR3 has 14 residues. CDR3 in DNA: TGTGCCAGCAAACAACAGGGGGCCTCCTACGAGCAGTACTTC. Residues: CASKQQGASYEQYF.

Ten or more counts support this clonotype. The chain employs TRBV6-1 and TRBJ2-1; no definite D call. CDR1 is MNHNS, CDR2 SASEGT, per germline. Between the trimmed V and J ends, which lost 5 bases and 1 base, there was a span of 9 bases. CDR3 size: 14 residues. DNA for the CDR3: TGTGCCAGCAGTCCGGACCGATCCTACAATGAGCAGTTCTTC. This translates into CASSPDRSYNEQFF.

The table lists this clonotype with a few counts. The chain is built from TRBV7-6 and TRBJ2-3; D assignment may be TRBD1 or TRBD2 (5 bases each). The CDR3 sequence is 14 residues long. Trimming removed 8 bases from V and 0 bases from J, with 12 bases in between. Germline V lookup: CDR1 SGHVS, CDR2 FNYEAQ. The CDR3 spells CASEPGPSTDTQYF. CDR3 in DNA: TGTGCCAGCGAACCGGGACCGAGCACAGATACGCAGTATTTT.